This T cell receptor beta chain was captured by sequencing in a study of blood T cell repertoires in COVID-19. There are 15 residues in the CDR3. CDR1 and CDR2 (germline): LNHDA, SQIVND (reference sequence). Trimming removed 3 bases at V and 1 base at J, with 12 bases between. The table came from immunoSEQ multiplex PCR; TCRdb's copy has only in-frame clones and leaves some out. This sample yields about 380,000 clones, of which around 89% are seen a single time; about 1.2% belongs to the top ten. This clonotype originated in a man aged 35 to 55 with acute or convalescent COVID-19. This chain uses TRBV19 with TRBJ1-1, with D possibly matching TRBD1 (6 bases). The material sequenced was peripheral blood. The CDR3 here is CASSIYADRNTEAFF. The CDR3 DNA reads as TGTGCCAGTAGTATTTATGCGGACAGGAACACTGAAGCTTTCTTT.